This TCR beta chain derives from a study of T-cell reconstitution after alpha-beta-depleted transplantation in children. For TCRbeta, the library was prepared with unique molecular identifiers. A single record per CDR3 protein comes from TCRdb applying MiXCR to the PCR reads. The repertoire holds some 120,000 distinct CDR3 sequences, with 23% as singletons. The germline V gene encodes CDR1 SQVTM and CDR2 ANQGSEA. The CDR3 extends over 16 amino acids. The V gene lost 1 base and the J gene lost 3 bases, with 16 bases spanning the gap. This clonotype was detected many times. The sequence derives from a male patient aged 2-15 years who had a stem cell transplant for chronic granulomatous disease, so the T cells may come from the graft donor. The chain has TRBV29-1 and TRBJ2-1, with D perhaps TRBD1 or TRBD2 (6 bases each). The specimen was PBMCs, mostly from graft donor cells, collected 180 days after TCRalphabeta/CD19-depleted stem cell transplant. The CDR3: CSVEGAPEGVYNEQFF. In DNA, the CDR3 is TGCAGCGTTGAAGGAGCCCCGGAGGGGGTCTACAATGAGCAGTTCTTC.